The 30 T cell receptor beta chains listed next were all sequenced from one sample in a study of blood T cell repertoires in COVID-19. The repertoire was sequenced with immunoSEQ multiplex PCR; TCRdb's copy has only in-frame clones and lacks some. This sample carries 200,000 to 300,000 clones, 65% to 90% of them seen once, and the ten largest clones take over 1.5%. The sequenced material came from peripheral blood. The receptor set was obtained from a young man with active or convalescent COVID-19.

The chain is built from TRBV7-2 and TRBJ1-1; D might be TRBD1 (6 bases). There are 12 residues in the CDR3. V was trimmed by 7 bases and J by 11 bases, leaving 17 bases between them. CDR1 SGHTA and CDR2 FQGNSA come from the germline V gene. CDR3 loop: CASNPGGVLAFF. CDR3 bases: TGTGCCAGCAACCCTGGGGGCGTTTTGGCTTTCTTT.

CDR3 in DNA: TGTGCCAGCAGCGCCACCGACTACCAGCCCCAGCATTTT. This gives the protein CASSATDYQPQHF. This rearrangement joins TRBV6-6 to TRBJ1-5; D unclear. The CDR3 is 13 residues long. Trimming removed 6 bases from V and 7 bases from J, with 13 bases in between. Germline values: CDR1 MNHNY, CDR2 SVGAGI (reference sequence).

The genes are TRBV28 and TRBJ2-2; 9 bases match TRBD1. The CDR3 sequence is 13 residues long. Losses at the gene ends were 6 bases for V and 7 bases for J; bases not matched to a gene: 3. Germline CDR1 is MDHEN and CDR2 is SYDVKM. In nucleotides, the CDR3 is TGTGCCAGCAGGACAGGGGGTAACGGGGAGCTGTTTTTT. Its protein is CASRTGGNGELFF. Full variable domain (missing parts from reference TRBV28 and TRBJ2-2): DVKVTQSSRYLVKRTGEKVFLECVQDMDHENMFWYRQDPGLGLRLIYFSYDVKMKEKGDIPEGYSVSREKKERFSLILESASTNQTSMYLCASRTGGNGELFFGEGSRLTVL.

Details on this clone: With a much larger clone just one base away, this may be a read error. V and J are TRBV11-2 and TRBJ1-5, with a possible D match to TRBD1 (5 bases). CDR3 length: 14 residues. Trimming took off 3 bases at V and 0 bases at J, with 6 bases between the two ends. In germline, CDR1 is SGHAT, CDR2 FQNNGV. This chain's CDR3 is CASSLTDSNQPQHF. Here the CDR3 DNA reads TGTGCCAGCAGCTTGACAGATAGCAATCAGCCCCAGCATTTT.

This chain links TRBV3-1 (or the pseudogene TRBV3-2) with TRBJ1-1, with 8 bases lining up with TRBD1. With 4 bases clipped from V and 10 bases from J, the junction kept 5 bases outside the gene matches. The V gene's germline CDR1 is LGHDT and CDR2 YNNKEL (reference sequence). The length of the CDR3 is 12 residues. The chain's CDR3 is CASSPGDRGAFF. The DNA of the CDR3 is TGTGCCAGCAGCCCCGGAGACAGGGGAGCTTTCTTT.

The chain carries TRBV6-4 and TRBJ1-6; TRBD1 matches 12 bases. V shed 6 bases and J 3 bases; nucleotides not matched to a gene: 15. CDR3 size: 20 residues. Per germline, CDR1 MRHNA and CDR2 SNTAGT. Here the CDR3 reads CASSENPGQGASVYNSPLHF. DNA of the CDR3: TGTGCCAGCAGCGAAAATCCGGGACAGGGGGCGTCCGTCTATAATTCACCCCTCCACTTT.

This clone appeared a few times. This sequence joins TRBV24-1 and TRBJ2-2; tentatively, D is TRBD1 (6 bases). Trimming pared 3 bases from V and 7 bases from J, leaving 14 bases between. Germline values: CDR1 KGHDR, CDR2 SFDVKD. The CDR3 runs 15 residues. The CDR3 nucleotides read TGTGCCACCAGTGATCAGCTCAGGGGTGGCGGGGAGCTGTTTTTT. Its translation: CATSDQLRGGGELFF.

The chain couples TRBV7-9 to TRBJ1-2; 8 bases agree with TRBD1. From germline, CDR1 is SEHNR and CDR2 FQNEAQ (reference sequence). The length of the CDR3 is 15 residues. V gave up 4 bases and J gave up 2 bases; unmatched junction bases: 6. The CDR3 nucleotides are TGTGCCAGCAGCTCCAGACAGGGGCCGAACTATGGCTACACCTTC. It translates to CASSSRQGPNYGYTF.

The gene calls are TRBV5-1 and TRBJ1-6; 10 bases align to TRBD1. This CDR3 has 16 residues. Germline lookup yields CDR1 SGHRS and CDR2 YFSETQ. With 4 bases clipped from V and 9 bases from J, the junction kept 10 bases outside the gene matches. The CDR3 region is CASSTMTGQGGSPLHF. The CDR3 DNA is TGCGCCAGCAGCACTATGACCGGACAGGGGGGTTCACCCCTCCACTTT.

The CDR3 DNA is TGTGCCAGCAGCAAGACACCGCCAGATACGCAGTATTTT. Translating gives CASSKTPPDTQYF. The V gene is TRBV7-2, the J gene TRBJ2-3; D is undetermined. V was shortened by 5 bases and J by 4 bases, with 10 bases between the two germline ends. CDR1 and CDR2 from the germline V gene are SGHTA and FQGNSA. The CDR3 is 13 amino acids.

Of note for this clone: Other DNA sequences in this specimen translate into the identical CDR3. The chain uses TRBV3-1 (or the pseudogene TRBV3-2) and TRBJ2-5; tentatively, D is TRBD1 (5 bases). The CDR3 has 13 residues. The ends were cut back, 2 bases at V and 4 bases at J, with 8 bases in the middle. Per germline, CDR1 LGHDT and CDR2 YNNKEL (reference sequence). The CDR3, as DNA: TGTGCCAGCAGCCAAAGGGGCGGAGAGACCCAGTACTTC. It is translated as CASSQRGGETQYF.

The rearrangement uses TRBV7-2 and TRBJ2-7; tentatively, D is TRBD1 (6 bases). The CDR3 totals 15 residues. Germline-derived CDR1 and CDR2 are SGHTA and FQGNSA. V dropped 5 bases and J dropped 5 bases, with 19 bases sitting between them. CDR3 protein: CASSLLRGTSDEQYF. Written as DNA, the CDR3 is TGTGCCAGCAGCCTCCTGAGGGGGACCAGCGACGAGCAGTACTTC.

The chain combines TRBV9 with TRBJ1-4; D is perhaps TRBD1 (5 bases). V lost 3 bases and J 5 bases, leaving 8 bases between the germline ends. CDR1 SGDLS and CDR2 YYNGEE come from the germline V gene. The CDR3 is 13 amino acids. CDR3 nucleotide sequence: TGTGCCAGCAGCGGGGACTTAAATGAAAAACTGTTTTTT. Translating gives CASSGDLNEKLFF.

This clone has just a few counts. CDR3 bases: TGTGCCAGCAGCTTGGGTGGACAGCCCTACGAGCAGTACTTC. Translating gives CASSLGGQPYEQYF. This chain joins TRBV7-2 and TRBJ2-7, with a tentative D call TRBD1 (6 bases). V lost 3 bases and J lost 2, with 11 bases in between. There are 14 residues in the CDR3. Per germline, CDR1 SGHTA and CDR2 FQGNSA. Looking up the rest from reference TRBV7-2 and TRBJ2-7 gives the full variable domain: GAGVSQSPSNKVTEKGKDVELRCDPISGHTALYWYRQSLGQGLEFLIYFQGNSAPDKSGLPSDRFSAERTGGSVSTLTIQRTQQEDSAVYLCASSLGGQPYEQYFGPGTRLTVT.

The chain combines TRBV29-1 with TRBJ2-1; maybe TRBD2 (5 bases). Looked up from germline, CDR1 is SQVTM and CDR2 is ANQGSEA. The CDR3 runs 12 residues. V lost 2 bases and J lost 8, with 10 bases in between. Here the CDR3 reads CSVERGTHEQFF. The CDR3 DNA reads as TGCAGCGTTGAACGGGGAACCCATGAGCAGTTCTTC.

CDR3 in DNA: TGTGCCAGCAGCTTAGAAGGGAGTACCTTGAACACTGAAGCTTTCTTT. Translation: CASSLEGSTLNTEAFF. V and J are TRBV7-6 and TRBJ1-1; no clear D. This CDR3 has 16 residues. Trimming removed 1 base from V and 0 bases from J, with 12 bases in between. Germline V gene lookup returns CDR1 SGHVS and CDR2 FNYEAQ.

The genes are TRBV5-1 and TRBJ2-7; D is perhaps TRBD2 (7 bases). V dropped 1 base and J dropped 0 bases, with 11 bases sitting between them. The CDR3 contains 15 residues. Germline V CDR1 and CDR2: SGHRS, YFSETQ. The CDR3 coding sequence is TGCGCCAGCAGCTTGATGGCGGGGGCCTCCTACGAGCAGTACTTC. This codes for CASSLMAGASYEQYF.

This chain joins TRBV9 and TRBJ1-4, with 7 nucleotides matching TRBD1. Germline V gene sequence: CDR1 SGDLS, CDR2 YYNGEE. This CDR3 region has 16 residues. V shed 5 bases and J 1 base; nucleotides not matched to a gene: 8. The CDR3 is CASSTGDDGTNEKLFF. The CDR3 DNA is TGTGCCAGCAGTACAGGGGATGATGGAACTAATGAAAAACTGTTTTTT. Combining the CDR3 with reference TRBV9 and TRBJ1-4 gives the whole variable domain DSGVTQTPKHLITATGQRVTLRCSPRSGDLSVYWYQQSLDQGLQFLIQYYNGEERAKGNILERFSAQQFPDLHSELNLSSLELGDSALYFCASSTGDDGTNEKLFFGSGTQLSVL.

The rearrangement joins TRBV29-1 to TRBJ2-5; D may be TRBD1 (5 bases). Trimming took 4 bases from V and 5 from J, leaving 11 bases between them. CDR3 size: 12 residues. Germline lookup yields CDR1 SQVTM and CDR2 ANQGSEA. The DNA of the CDR3 is TGCAGCGTTGTTCCCAGGGTGGAGACCCAGTACTTC. Protein sequence: CSVVPRVETQYF.

V gene TRBV7-9 combines with J gene TRBJ2-7, with 7 bases matching TRBD1. CDR3 size: 14 residues. J lost 3 bases, V lost 5 bases, and 7 bases had no gene match. From germline, CDR1 is SEHNR and CDR2 FQNEAQ (reference sequence). The CDR3 DNA is TGTGCCAGCAGCCCGTATGGGACAGACTACGAGCAGTACTTC. Translating it yields CASSPYGTDYEQYF.

The chain employs TRBV25-1 and TRBJ1-2; D unresolved. The CDR3 length is 14 residues. V lost 1 base to trimming and J lost 3 bases, with 9 bases between them. The germline V gene has CDR1 MGHDK and CDR2 SYGVNS. As DNA, the CDR3 is TGTGCCAGCAGTGAATTTTCATCGGACTATGGCTACACCTTC. Its translation: CASSEFSSDYGYTF.

This clone was seen a single time. V and J are TRBV5-1 and TRBJ2-2; D is undetermined. This CDR3 region has 16 residues. Trimming removed 2 bases at V and 1 base at J, with 12 bases between. Germline CDR1 and CDR2: SGHRS and YFSETQ. The CDR3 sequence: CASSFWAIQNTGELFF. CDR3 in DNA: TGCGCCAGCAGCTTTTGGGCGATTCAGAACACCGGGGAGCTGTTTTTT.

The chain has TRBV7-7 and TRBJ2-3, with TRBD2 identical over 7 bases. From germline, CDR1 is SSHAT and CDR2 FNYEAQ (reference sequence). With 0 bases clipped from V and 4 bases from J, the junction kept 4 bases outside the gene matches. This CDR3 spans 15 amino acids. Here the CDR3 DNA reads TGTGCCAGCAGCTTAGCGGGGGGGGAGGCAGATACGCAGTATTTT. It yields the protein CASSLAGGEADTQYF.

V and J are TRBV10-3 and TRBJ1-1; TRBD1 matches at 8 bases. Germline V CDR1 and CDR2: ENHRY, SYGVKD. This CDR3 contains 14 residues. Unmatched junction bases numbered 7, after V lost 8 bases and J lost 2 bases. The CDR3 reads CAIGRDRLNTEAFF. The CDR3 nucleotides read TGTGCCATCGGCCGGGACAGGTTAAACACTGAAGCTTTCTTT.

J is TRBJ1-1 and V is TRBV30; unclear D gene. Trimming took 5 bases from V and 3 from J, leaving 7 bases between them. Germline CDR1 GTSNPN, CDR2 SVGIG (reference sequence). This CDR3 has 11 residues. CDR3 coding DNA: TGTGCCTGGTCCTCCTACACTGAAGCTTTCTTT. It translates to CAWSSYTEAFF.

Regarding this clone: Given the absence of the conserved phenylalanine or tryptophan at the CDR3 end, a read error is likely. The limits of the CDR3 on the DNA are not certain, so only TCRdb's listed CDR3 is given. The chain couples TRBV11-2 to TRBJ1-2; TRBD1 is the table's D call and was not checked against the DNA. The germline V gene encodes CDR1 SGHAT and CDR2 FQNNGV. Termini included, the CDR3 measures 14 amino acids. CDR3 in amino acids: CASSSTYRDRAFWV.

V is TRBV3-1 (or the pseudogene TRBV3-2) and J is TRBJ2-1; 10 nucleotides agree with TRBD2. Losses at the gene ends were 1 base for V and 7 bases for J; bases not matched to a gene: 7. CDR1 and CDR2 from the germline V gene are LGHDT and YNNKEL (reference sequence). CDR3 size: 16 residues. DNA for the CDR3: TGTGCCAGCAGCCAAGTAATAGCGGGGGGCCCTAATGAGCAGTTCTTC. Its protein product is CASSQVIAGGPNEQFF.

This chain joins TRBV5-1 and TRBJ1-6, with no clear D. Trimming took 3 bases from V and 7 from J, leaving 8 bases between them. Looked up from germline, CDR1 is SGHRS and CDR2 is YFSETQ. The CDR3 consists of 13 residues. Here the CDR3 reads CASSSEMNSPLHF. The CDR3 bases are TGCGCCAGCAGCTCGGAGATGAATTCACCCCTCCACTTT.

This chain connects TRBV7-3 to TRBJ2-7, with D maybe TRBD1 (6 bases). This CDR3 is 14 amino acids long. V dropped 5 bases and J dropped 0 bases, with 11 bases sitting between them. The germline CDR1 and CDR2 sequences are SGHTA and FQGTGA. DNA for the CDR3: TGTGCCAGCAGCGCAGACAGGTTCTCCTACGAGCAGTACTTC. Translating it yields CASSADRFSYEQYF.

This clone was counted between two and nine times. V usage is TRBV5-4 and J usage is TRBJ1-2; TRBD1 might be the D (6 bases). The CDR3 runs to 15 residues. Germline assignment: CDR1 SGHNT and CDR2 YYREEE (reference sequence). V was clipped by 4 bases and J by 2 bases, with 15 bases between them. CDR3 region: CASSRDRIENYGYTF. CDR3 DNA: TGTGCCAGCAGCCGAGACAGGATTGAAAACTATGGCTACACCTTC.